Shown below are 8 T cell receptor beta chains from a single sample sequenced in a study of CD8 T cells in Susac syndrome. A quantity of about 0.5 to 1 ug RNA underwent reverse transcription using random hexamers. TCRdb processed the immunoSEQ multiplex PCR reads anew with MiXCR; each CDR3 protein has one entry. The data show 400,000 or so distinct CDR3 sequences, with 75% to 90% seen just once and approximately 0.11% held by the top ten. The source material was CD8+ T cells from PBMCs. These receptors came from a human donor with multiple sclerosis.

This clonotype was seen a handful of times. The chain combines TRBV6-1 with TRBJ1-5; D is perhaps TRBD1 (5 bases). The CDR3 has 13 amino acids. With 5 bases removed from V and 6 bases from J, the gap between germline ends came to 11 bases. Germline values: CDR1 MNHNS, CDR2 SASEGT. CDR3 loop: CASSPGGFQPQHF. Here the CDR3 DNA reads TGTGCCAGCAGTCCTGGGGGGTTTCAGCCCCAGCATTTT.

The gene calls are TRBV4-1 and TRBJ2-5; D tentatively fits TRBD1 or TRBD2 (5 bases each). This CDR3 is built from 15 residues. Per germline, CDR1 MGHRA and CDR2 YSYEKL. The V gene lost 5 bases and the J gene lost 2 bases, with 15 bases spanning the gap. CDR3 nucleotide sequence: TGCGCCAGCAGCGCCTACCGGGACGGACAAGAGACCCAGTACTTC. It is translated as CASSAYRDGQETQYF.

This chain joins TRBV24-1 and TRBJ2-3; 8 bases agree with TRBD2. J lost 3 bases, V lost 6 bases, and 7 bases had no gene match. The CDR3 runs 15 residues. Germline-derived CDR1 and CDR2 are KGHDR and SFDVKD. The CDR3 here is CATSPNSGATDTQYF. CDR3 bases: TGTGCCACCAGTCCAAATAGCGGGGCGACAGATACGCAGTATTTT.

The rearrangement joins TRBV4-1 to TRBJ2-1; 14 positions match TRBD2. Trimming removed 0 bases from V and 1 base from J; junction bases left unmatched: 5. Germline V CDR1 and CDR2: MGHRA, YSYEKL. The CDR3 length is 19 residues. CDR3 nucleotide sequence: TGCGCCAGCAGCCAAGATTATGGACTAGCGGGGGGATCCTACAATGAGCAGTTCTTC. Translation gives CASSQDYGLAGGSYNEQFF.

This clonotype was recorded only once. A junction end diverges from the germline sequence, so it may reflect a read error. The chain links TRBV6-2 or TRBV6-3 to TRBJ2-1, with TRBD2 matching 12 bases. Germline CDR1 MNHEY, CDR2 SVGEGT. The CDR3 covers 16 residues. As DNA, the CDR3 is TGCGCCAGCAGTTACCCTAGCGGGAGGGACTACAATGAGCAGTTCTTC. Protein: CASSYPSGRDYNEQFF.

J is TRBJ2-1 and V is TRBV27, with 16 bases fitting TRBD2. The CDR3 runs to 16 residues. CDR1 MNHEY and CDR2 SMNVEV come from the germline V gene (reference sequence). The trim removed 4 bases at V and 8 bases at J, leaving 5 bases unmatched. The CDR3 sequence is CASSWGLAGGVYEQFF. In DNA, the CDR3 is TGTGCCAGCAGTTGGGGACTAGCGGGGGGGGTGTATGAGCAGTTCTTC.

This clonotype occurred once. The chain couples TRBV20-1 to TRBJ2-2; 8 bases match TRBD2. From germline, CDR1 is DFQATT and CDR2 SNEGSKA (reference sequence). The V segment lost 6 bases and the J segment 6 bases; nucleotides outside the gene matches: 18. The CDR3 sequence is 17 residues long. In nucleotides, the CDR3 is TGCAGTGCGCGACTCATGGCGGGGGGCCAATATCCCGGGGAGCTGTTTTTT. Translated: CSARLMAGGQYPGELFF.

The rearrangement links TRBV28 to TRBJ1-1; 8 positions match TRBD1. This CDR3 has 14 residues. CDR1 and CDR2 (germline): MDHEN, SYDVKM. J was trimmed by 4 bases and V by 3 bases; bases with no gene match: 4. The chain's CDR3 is CASSLDRAVTEAFF. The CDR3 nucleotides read TGTGCCAGCAGTTTGGACAGGGCAGTCACTGAAGCTTTCTTT.